The TCR beta chain described here comes from a study of CD8 T cells in Susac syndrome. Study findings and constraints: In its TCR sequencing and HLA analysis, the study acknowledged that the number of individuals was relatively small.

Germline V CDR1 and CDR2: SGHRS, YFSETQ. V dropped 6 bases and J dropped 2 bases, with 14 bases sitting between them. The CDR3 loop spans 14 amino acids. Turning to this clonotype: Its antigen is unidentified.

cDNA came from approximately 0.5 to 1 ug RNA primed by random hexamers. It was immunoSEQ multiplex PCR that amplified TCR beta CDR3 across 54 Vbeta and 13 Jbeta. A single record per CDR3 protein comes from TCRdb applying MiXCR to the immunoSEQ multiplex PCR reads. The sample shows under 200,000 distinct CDR3 sequences, more than 85% of them seen only once. V usage is TRBV5-1 and J usage is TRBJ2-5; D may be TRBD2 (7 bases). The source of this sequence is a human donor with Susac syndrome. Sequenced material: CD4+ T cells from PBMCs. For the CDR3, the DNA is TGCGCCAGCACCCCCGGGGGGCTTCAAGAGACCCAGTACTTC. Protein product: CASTPGGLQETQYF.